These T cell receptor beta chains were read from a single sample in a study of graft-versus-host responses after intestinal transplantation. Sequencing was performed with immunoSEQ multiplex PCR; in TCRdb, only in-frame clones are kept and a portion is missing. The repertoire holds roughly 18,000 clones, with roughly 40% as singletons. The input for sequencing was alloreactive CD4+ T cells from a mixed lymphocyte reaction culture, taken before intestinal transplant. The receptors were gathered from a human patient who received an intestinal transplant. The conserved cysteine and the conserved F or W are not part of the CDR3 here. The order of the fields is V gene, clone size, CDR3 protein. Clone size is stated in some rows and not others, as once, few, many or a class when expanded.

v_call: TRBV2
clone_size: few
cdr3_aa: ASSDSFFQPQH

v_call: TRBV25-1
clone_size: few
cdr3_aa: ASSRDLTYEQY

v_call: TRBV2
clone_size: .
cdr3_aa: ASTPGGRFYGYT

v_call: TRBV30
clone_size: .
cdr3_aa: AWSGGGRGTQY

v_call: TRBV7-7
clone_size: few
cdr3_aa: ASSPGVGTNEKLF

v_call: TRBV6-6
clone_size: few
cdr3_aa: ASSYRGGASNSPLH

v_call: TRBV2
clone_size: .
cdr3_aa: ASSVRSEAF

v_call: TRBV6-5
clone_size: .
cdr3_aa: ASSGDLPPDTQY

v_call: TRBV5-5
clone_size: .
cdr3_aa: ASSPRGIVTQY

v_call: TRBV2
clone_size: .
cdr3_aa: ASSEGVRNTEAF